The clone carrying this TCR beta chain was observed a handful of times. Germline values: CDR1 MNHEY, CDR2 SMNVEV (reference sequence). The CDR3 extends over 14 amino acids. The V gene end was trimmed by 7 bases and the J gene end by 1 base; junction bases not matched to a gene: 5. Sequencing used immunoSEQ multiplex PCR; TCRdb keeps in-frame clones, though not all of them. The data show some 1,100,000 clones, with approximately 80% seen just once and 0.5% to 0.6% held by the top ten. The sample originates from a study of shared clonotypes between healthy human individuals. The receptor comes from a man between 18 and 35 years old in good health. Some clones in this sample may be carry-over from other donors' samples. The sequencing sample was made of memory CD4+ T cells from PBMCs. Subset meaning: CD45RA-negative fraction. J is TRBJ1-1 and V is TRBV27, with 8 bases identical to TRBD1. This CDR3 is CASMTGDTNTEAFF. The DNA of the CDR3 is TGTGCCAGCATGACAGGGGATACGAACACTGAAGCTTTCTTT.